These 3 T cell receptor beta chains were sequenced from one sample in a study of blood T cell repertoires in COVID-19. Data came from immunoSEQ multiplex PCR; TCRdb stores just in-frame clones and leaves some out. Of tens of thousands of clones detected, roughly 81% appear once; the ten largest clones hold roughly 28%. Sequenced sample: peripheral blood. The receptors derive from a woman in her 70s with acute or convalescent COVID-19.

About this clone: The sample holds other DNA sequences that translate to the same CDR3. The chain has TRBV12-3 or TRBV12-4 and TRBJ2-5; no reliable D call. V gave up 3 bases and J gave up 2 bases, with 7 bases separating them. CDR3 length: 13 residues. The CDR3 nucleotides read TGTGCCAGCAGTTTCAGTCTGCAAGAGACCCAGTACTTC. Amino acids: CASSFSLQETQYF.

In its sample, this clone ranks as medium-sized (0.01 to 0.1%). The chain couples TRBV7-3 to TRBJ2-1, with 12 bases identical to TRBD2. Germline values: CDR1 SGHTA, CDR2 FQGTGA. V dropped 1 base and J dropped 8; count of bases not matched to a gene: 3. This CDR3 spans 15 amino acids. The CDR3 spells CASSLRLAGADEQFF. CDR3 DNA sequence: TGTGCCAGCAGCTTAAGACTAGCGGGAGCCGATGAGCAGTTCTTC.

The chain recombines TRBV28 with TRBJ1-3; a possible D gene is TRBD1 (6 bases). From germline, CDR1 is MDHEN and CDR2 SYDVKM. V lost 6 bases and J 3 bases, leaving 15 bases between the germline ends. The length of the CDR3 is 15 residues. The CDR3 reads CASSLRGFGGNTIYF. The CDR3 bases are TGTGCCAGCAGCTTGAGGGGGTTCGGTGGAAACACCATATATTTT. Supplemented by reference TRBV28 and TRBJ1-3, the full variable domain reads DVKVTQSSRYLVKRTGEKVFLECVQDMDHENMFWYRQDPGLGLRLIYFSYDVKMKEKGDIPEGYSVSREKKERFSLILESASTNQTSMYLCASSLRGFGGNTIYFGEGSWLTVV.